This TCR beta chain was profiled in a study of cytomegalovirus exposure and HLA in healthy donors. The study, taken as a whole, reports: The study dropped some indistinguishable V segments, TRBV6-2 and TRBV6-3 among them.

Trimming took 3 bases from V and 4 from J; bases not matched to a gene: 3. Germline CDR1 reads KGHSH; CDR2 reads LQKENI. The CDR3 runs to 15 residues. Notes on this clone: The antigen remains undetermined.

The PCR made use of 60 Vbeta and 13 Jbeta primers. Produced via immunoSEQ multiplex PCR; TCRdb's table is partial and in-frame only. The sample has some 140,000 clones; 80% to 85% are singletons. The receptor was derived from a male donor in good health and CMV-seropositive. The rearrangement uses TRBV18 and TRBJ2-3; TRBD2 matches at 11 bases. Sequences were obtained from PBMCs. CDR3 region: CASSPSGGAADTQYF. As DNA, the CDR3 is TGTGCCAGCTCACCTAGCGGGGGGGCCGCAGATACGCAGTATTTT.